A single TCR beta chain is shown here with its context. Its antigen is as yet unknown. Germline-derived CDR1 and CDR2 are SEHNR and FQNEAQ (reference sequence). The V end lost 3 bases, the J end lost 8 bases, and 10 bases lay between the germline ends. The CDR3 spans 12 residues. Among the patients, none had received any treatment before thyroid surgery. Through MiXCR, TCRdb re-clonotyped the PCR reads. This table has thousands of clones, around 27% appearing once. This entry comes from a study of metastatic and nonmetastatic thyroid tumors. Study background: Across peripheral blood and tumor or nodule tissue samples taken from malignant and benign thyroid patients, the repertoires were compared with one another. Study-wide points: Significantly higher TCR beta diversity was reportedly seen in malignant thyroid tumors than benign nodules, in blood and tumor.

The rearrangement links TRBV7-9 to TRBJ1-1; perhaps TRBD1 as D (5 bases). The TCR was taken from a female donor with papillary thyroid cancer or a benign thyroid nodule (not recorded which). Some clones in this sample may be carry-over from other donors' samples. The material sequenced was adjacent normal tissue. The CDR3, as DNA: TGTGCCAGCAGCTTCAGGGAAGCGGAAGCTTTCTTT. It is translated as CASSFREAEAFF.